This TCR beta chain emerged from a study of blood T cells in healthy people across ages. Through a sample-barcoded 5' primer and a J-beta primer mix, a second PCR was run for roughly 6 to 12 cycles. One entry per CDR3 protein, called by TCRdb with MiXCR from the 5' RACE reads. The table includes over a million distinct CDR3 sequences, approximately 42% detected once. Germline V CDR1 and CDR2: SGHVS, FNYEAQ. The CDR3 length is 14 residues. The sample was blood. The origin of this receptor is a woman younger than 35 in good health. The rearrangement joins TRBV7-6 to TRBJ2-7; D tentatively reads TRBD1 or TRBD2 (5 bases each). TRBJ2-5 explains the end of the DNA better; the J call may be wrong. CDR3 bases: TGTGCCAGCAGCGGTTACGAGGGGTATGAGACCCAGTACTTC. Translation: CASSGYEGYETQYF.